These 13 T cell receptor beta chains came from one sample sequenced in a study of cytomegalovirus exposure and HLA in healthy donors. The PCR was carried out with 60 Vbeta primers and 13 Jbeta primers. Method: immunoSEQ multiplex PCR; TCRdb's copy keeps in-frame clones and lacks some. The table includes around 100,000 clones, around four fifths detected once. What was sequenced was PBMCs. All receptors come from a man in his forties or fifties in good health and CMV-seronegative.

The CDR3 loop reads CASRDRETKNIQYF. The CDR3 coding sequence is TGTGCCAGCAGGGACAGGGAAACCAAAAACATTCAGTACTTC. The V and J genes are TRBV5-6 and TRBJ2-4; 8 bases agree with TRBD1. In germline, CDR1 is SGHDT, CDR2 YYEEEE. The CDR3 extends over 14 amino acids. V was clipped by 5 bases and J by 2 bases; unmatched bases: 3. Filled out from reference TRBV5-6 and TRBJ2-4, the complete variable domain reads DAGVTQSPTHLIKTRGQQVTLRCSPKSGHDTVSWYQQALGQGPQFIFQYYEEEERQRGNFPDRFSGHQFPNYSSELNVNALLLGDSALYLCASRDRETKNIQYFGAGTRLSVL.

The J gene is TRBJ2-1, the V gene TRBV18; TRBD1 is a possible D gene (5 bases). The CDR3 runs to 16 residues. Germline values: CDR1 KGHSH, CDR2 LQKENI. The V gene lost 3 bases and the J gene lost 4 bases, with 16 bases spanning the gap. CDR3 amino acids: CASSPRTPNLYNEQFF. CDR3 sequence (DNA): TGTGCCAGCTCACCCAGGACACCGAACCTGTACAATGAGCAGTTCTTC.

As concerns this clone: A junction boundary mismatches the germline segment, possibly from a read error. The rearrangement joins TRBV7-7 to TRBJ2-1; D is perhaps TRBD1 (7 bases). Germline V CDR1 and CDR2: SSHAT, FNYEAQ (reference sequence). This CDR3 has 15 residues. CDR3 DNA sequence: TGTGCTAGCAGCGTGGACAGGCTGGGGGGCAATGAGCAGTTCTTC. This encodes CASSVDRLGGNEQFF.

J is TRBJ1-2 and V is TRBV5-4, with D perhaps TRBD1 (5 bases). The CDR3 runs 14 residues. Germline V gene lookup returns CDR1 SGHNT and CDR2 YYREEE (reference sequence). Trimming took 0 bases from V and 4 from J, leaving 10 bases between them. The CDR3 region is CASSLDRGAYGYTF. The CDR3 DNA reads TGTGCCAGCAGCTTGGACCGTGGGGCCTATGGCTACACCTTC.

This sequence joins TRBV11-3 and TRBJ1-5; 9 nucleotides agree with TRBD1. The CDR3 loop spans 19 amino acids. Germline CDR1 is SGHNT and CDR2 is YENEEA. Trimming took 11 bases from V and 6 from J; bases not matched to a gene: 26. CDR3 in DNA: TGTGCCCGCCCTCGGCTGCTGCCTCGGGACAGGGTAGTCGGTCAGCCCCAGCATTTT. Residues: CARPRLLPRDRVVGQPQHF. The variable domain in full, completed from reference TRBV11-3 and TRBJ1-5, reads EAGVVQSPRYKIIEKKQPVAFWCNPISGHNTLYWYLQNLGQGPELLIRYENEEAVDDSQLPKDRFSAERLKGVDSTLKIQPAELGDSAVYLCARPRLLPRDRVVGQPQHFGDGTRLSIL.

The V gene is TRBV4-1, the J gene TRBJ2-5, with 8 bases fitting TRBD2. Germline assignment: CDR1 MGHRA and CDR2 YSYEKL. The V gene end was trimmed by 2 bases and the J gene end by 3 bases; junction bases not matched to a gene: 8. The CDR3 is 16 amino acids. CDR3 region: CASSQYTAGVEETQYF. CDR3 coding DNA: TGCGCCAGCAGCCAATATACAGCGGGGGTTGAAGAGACCCAGTACTTC.

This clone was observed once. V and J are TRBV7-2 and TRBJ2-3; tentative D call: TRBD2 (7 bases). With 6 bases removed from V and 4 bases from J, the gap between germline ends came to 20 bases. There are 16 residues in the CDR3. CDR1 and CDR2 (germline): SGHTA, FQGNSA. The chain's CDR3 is CASSPAVRGGADTQYF. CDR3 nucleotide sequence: TGTGCCAGCAGTCCCGCCGTTAGAGGGGGGGCAGATACGCAGTATTTT.

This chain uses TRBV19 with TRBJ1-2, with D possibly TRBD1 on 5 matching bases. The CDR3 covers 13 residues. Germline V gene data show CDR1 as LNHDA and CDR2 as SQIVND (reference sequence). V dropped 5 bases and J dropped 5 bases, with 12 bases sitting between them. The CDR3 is CASSYQGEYGYTF. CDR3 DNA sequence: TGTGCCAGTAGTTATCAGGGCGAATATGGCTACACCTTC.

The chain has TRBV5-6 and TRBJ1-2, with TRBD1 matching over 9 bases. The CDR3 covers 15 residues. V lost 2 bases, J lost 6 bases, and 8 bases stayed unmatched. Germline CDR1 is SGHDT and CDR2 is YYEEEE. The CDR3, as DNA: TGTGCCAGCAGCTTTAAGGACAGGGGATACAATGGCTACACCTTC. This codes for CASSFKDRGYNGYTF.

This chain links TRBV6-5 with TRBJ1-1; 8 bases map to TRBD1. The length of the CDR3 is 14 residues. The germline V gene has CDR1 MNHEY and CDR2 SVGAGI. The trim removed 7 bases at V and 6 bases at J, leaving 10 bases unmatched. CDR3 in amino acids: CASTNRGSGSEAFF. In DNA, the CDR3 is TGTGCCAGCACCAACAGGGGGTCGGGATCTGAAGCTTTCTTT.

In nucleotides, the CDR3 is TGTGCCAGCAGCCATCTCAGGGTCCACGAGCAGTACTTC. This translates into CASSHLRVHEQYF. V usage is TRBV14 and J usage is TRBJ2-7; tentative D call: TRBD1 (5 bases). V was trimmed by 3 bases and J by 5 bases, leaving 11 bases between them. The V gene's germline CDR1 is SGHDN and CDR2 FVKESK. The CDR3 extends over 13 amino acids.

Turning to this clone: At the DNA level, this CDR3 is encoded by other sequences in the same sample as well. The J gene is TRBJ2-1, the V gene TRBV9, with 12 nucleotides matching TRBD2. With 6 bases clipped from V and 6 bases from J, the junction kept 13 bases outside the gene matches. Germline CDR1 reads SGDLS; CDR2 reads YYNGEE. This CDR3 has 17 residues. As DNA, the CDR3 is TGTGCCAGCACCGAGAGGGCTAGCGGGGGGGCAGGCAATGAGCAGTTCTTC. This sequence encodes CASTERASGGAGNEQFF.

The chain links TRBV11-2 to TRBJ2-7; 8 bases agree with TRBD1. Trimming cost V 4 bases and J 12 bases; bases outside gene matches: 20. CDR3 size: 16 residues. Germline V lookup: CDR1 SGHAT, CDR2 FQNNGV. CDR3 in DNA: TGTGCCAGCAGCTCCCGGACAGGGCCAAGTACTCGAGATCCGTACTTC. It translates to CASSSRTGPSTRDPYF.